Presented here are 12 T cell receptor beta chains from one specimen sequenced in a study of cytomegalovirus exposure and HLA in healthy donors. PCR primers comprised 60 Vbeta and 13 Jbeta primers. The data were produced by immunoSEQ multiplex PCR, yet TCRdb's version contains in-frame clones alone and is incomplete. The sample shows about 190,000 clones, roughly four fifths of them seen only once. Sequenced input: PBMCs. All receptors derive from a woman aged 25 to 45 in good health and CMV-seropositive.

The CDR3 region is CASAEVGDSYEQYF. CDR3 bases: TGTGCCAGCGCGGAGGTAGGAGATTCCTACGAGCAGTACTTC. The rearrangement links TRBV6-5 to TRBJ2-7; D may be TRBD2 (5 bases). Germline loops: CDR1 MNHEY, CDR2 SVGAGI. The CDR3 is 14 residues long. V was pared by 8 bases and J by 1 base, with 15 bases between.

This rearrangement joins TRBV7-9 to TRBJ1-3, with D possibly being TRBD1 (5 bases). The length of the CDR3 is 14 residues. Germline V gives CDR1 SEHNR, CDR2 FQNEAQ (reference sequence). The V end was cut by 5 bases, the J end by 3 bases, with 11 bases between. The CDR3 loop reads CASSPDRSGNTIYF. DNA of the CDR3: TGTGCCAGCAGCCCAGACAGAAGTGGAAACACCATATATTTT. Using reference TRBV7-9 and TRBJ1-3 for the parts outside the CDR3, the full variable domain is DTGVSQNPRHKITKRGQNVTFRCDPISEHNRLYWYRQTLGQGPEFLTYFQNEAQLEKSRLLSDRFSAERPKGSFSTLEIQRTEQGDSAMYLCASSPDRSGNTIYFGEGSWLTVV.

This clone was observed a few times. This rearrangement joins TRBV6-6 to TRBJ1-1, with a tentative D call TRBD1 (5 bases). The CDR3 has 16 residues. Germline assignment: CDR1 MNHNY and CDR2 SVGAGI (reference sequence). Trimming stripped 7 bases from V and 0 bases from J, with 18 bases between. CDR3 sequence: CASTLGGPGMNTEAFF. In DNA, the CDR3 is TGTGCCAGCACCTTAGGAGGGCCAGGGATGAACACTGAAGCTTTCTTT.

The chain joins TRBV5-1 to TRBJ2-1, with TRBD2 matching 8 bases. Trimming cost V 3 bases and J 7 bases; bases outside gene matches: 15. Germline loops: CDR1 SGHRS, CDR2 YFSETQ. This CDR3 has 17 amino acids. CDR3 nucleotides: TGCGCCAGCAGCTCCCCATCAGCGGGAGCAGGGAGGAATGAGCAGTTCTTC. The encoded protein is CASSSPSAGAGRNEQFF.

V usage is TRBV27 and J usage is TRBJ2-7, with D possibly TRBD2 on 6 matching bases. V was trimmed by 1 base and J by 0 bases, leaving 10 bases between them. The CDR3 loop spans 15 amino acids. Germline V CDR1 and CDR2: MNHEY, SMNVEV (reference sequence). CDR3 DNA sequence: TGTGCCAGCAGTTTATACCAGCGGGTCTCCTACGAGCAGTACTTC. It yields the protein CASSLYQRVSYEQYF.

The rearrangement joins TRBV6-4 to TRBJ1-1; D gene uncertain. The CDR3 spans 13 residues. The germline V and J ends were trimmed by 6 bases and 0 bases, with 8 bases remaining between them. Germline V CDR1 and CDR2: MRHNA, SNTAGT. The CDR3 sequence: CASSLSMNTEAFF. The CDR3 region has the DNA TGTGCCAGCAGCCTTAGTATGAACACTGAAGCTTTCTTT.

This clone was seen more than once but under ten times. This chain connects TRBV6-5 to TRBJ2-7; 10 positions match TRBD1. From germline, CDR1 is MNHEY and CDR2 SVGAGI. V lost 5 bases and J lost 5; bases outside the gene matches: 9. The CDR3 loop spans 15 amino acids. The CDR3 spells CASSTDRGLSHEQYF. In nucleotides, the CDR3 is TGTGCCAGCAGTACCGACAGGGGGCTTAGCCACGAGCAGTACTTC.

CDR3 loop: CASSAGGSLNEKLFF. CDR3 nucleotides: TGTGCCAGCAGTGCCGGGGGGAGTCTTAATGAAAAACTGTTTTTT. This sequence joins TRBV25-1 and TRBJ1-4; possible D gene TRBD1, 5 bases. Trimming took off 4 bases at V and 4 bases at J, with 13 bases between the two ends. CDR3 length: 15 residues. Germline V lookup: CDR1 MGHDK, CDR2 SYGVNS.

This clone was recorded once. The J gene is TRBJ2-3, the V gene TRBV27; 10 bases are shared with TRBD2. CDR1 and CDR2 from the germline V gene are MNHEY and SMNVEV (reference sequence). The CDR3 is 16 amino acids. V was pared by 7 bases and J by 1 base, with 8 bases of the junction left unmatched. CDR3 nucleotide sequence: TGTGCCAGCACACTCACCGGGACTAGCGGCACAGATACGCAGTATTTT. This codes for CASTLTGTSGTDTQYF.

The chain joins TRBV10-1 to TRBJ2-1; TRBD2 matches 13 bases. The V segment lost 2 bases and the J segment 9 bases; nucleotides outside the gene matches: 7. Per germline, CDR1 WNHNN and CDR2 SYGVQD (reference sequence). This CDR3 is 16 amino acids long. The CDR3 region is CASSELLAGGPSEQFF. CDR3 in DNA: TGCGCCAGCAGTGAGCTACTAGCGGGAGGGCCGAGTGAGCAGTTCTTC.

CDR3 amino acids: CASSGSSGRSSYNEQFF. The CDR3 DNA follows: TGTGCCAGCAGTGGTAGTAGCGGGAGGAGCTCCTACAATGAGCAGTTCTTC. The chain links TRBV2 to TRBJ2-1; 10 bases map to TRBD2. In germline, CDR1 is SNHLY, CDR2 FYNNEI. Trimming at V came to 4 bases and at J to 0 bases, leaving 6 bases not matched to a gene. This CDR3 spans 17 amino acids.

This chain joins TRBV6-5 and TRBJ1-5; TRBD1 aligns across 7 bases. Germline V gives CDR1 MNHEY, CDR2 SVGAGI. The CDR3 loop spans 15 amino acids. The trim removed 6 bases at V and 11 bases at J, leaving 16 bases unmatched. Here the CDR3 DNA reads TGTGCCAGCAGCTCCAGGACGACAGGGCGCAGGACCCAGCATTTT. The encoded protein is CASSSRTTGRRTQHF.